Each of the 20 T cell receptor beta chains below was sequenced from the same sample in a study of blood T cell repertoires in COVID-19. Here immunoSEQ multiplex PCR was the method, and the copy in TCRdb shows in-frame clones only, minus some. The sample holds 200,000 to 250,000 clones, approximately 80% seen once. Sample: PBMCs or T cells enriched from blood (not recorded which). These receptors originate from a man aged 35-49 years who had recovered from COVID-19.

The chain is built from TRBV4-1 and TRBJ2-2; the match to TRBD2 covers 7 bases. The V gene's germline CDR1 is MGHRA and CDR2 YSYEKL. CDR3 length: 15 residues. V lost 5 bases to trimming and J lost 6 bases; unmatched junction nucleotides: 9. The CDR3 here is CASSEGTNQAGELFF. As DNA, the CDR3 is TGCGCCAGCAGCGAGGGGACTAACCAGGCCGGGGAGCTGTTTTTT.

This clone has more than one count but fewer than ten. V is TRBV28 and J is TRBJ1-4; D perhaps matches TRBD1 (5 bases). V gave up 2 bases and J gave up 2 bases, with 9 bases separating them. Per the germline V gene, CDR1 is MDHEN and CDR2 is SYDVKM. This CDR3 has 15 residues. In DNA, the CDR3 is TGTGCCAGCAGTTTAGCAGGGAGGACTAATGAAAAACTGTTTTTT. Residues: CASSLAGRTNEKLFF.

The rearrangement uses TRBV10-3 and TRBJ1-5, with 8 nucleotides matching TRBD1. The trim removed 10 bases at V and 4 bases at J, leaving 6 bases unmatched. Germline assignment: CDR1 ENHRY and CDR2 SYGVKD. The length of the CDR3 is 13 residues. CDR3 protein: CASQGATNQPQHF. The DNA of the CDR3 is TGTGCCAGTCAGGGGGCTACAAATCAGCCCCAGCATTTT.

This chain uses TRBV9 with TRBJ1-6; D uncertain. Germline CDR1 SGDLS, CDR2 YYNGEE. The CDR3 length is 14 residues. Trimming removed 4 bases at V and 7 bases at J, with 12 bases between. CDR3 loop: CASSLTIFNSPLHF. The CDR3 nucleotides read TGTGCCAGCAGCCTTACAATTTTCAATTCACCCCTCCACTTT.

The V call is TRBV9, the J call TRBJ2-2; D remains unclear. CDR1 is SGDLS, CDR2 YYNGEE, per germline. This CDR3 spans 16 amino acids. Trimming shortened V by 0 bases and J by 1 base, and 10 bases separated the two germline ends. In DNA, the CDR3 is TGTGCCAGCAGCGTAGAAGCTTACTTGAACACCGGGGAGCTGTTTTTT. It translates to CASSVEAYLNTGELFF.

The V gene is TRBV5-1, the J gene TRBJ2-1, with D possibly TRBD2 on 6 matching bases. Germline-derived CDR1 and CDR2 are SGHRS and YFSETQ. This CDR3 is built from 15 residues. V was pared by 4 bases and J by 0 bases, with 11 bases between. CDR3 in amino acids: CASSPWEDSYNEQFF. Written as DNA, the CDR3 is TGCGCCAGCAGCCCTTGGGAGGACTCCTACAATGAGCAGTTCTTC. Based on the CDR3 plus reference TRBV5-1 and TRBJ2-1, the full variable domain is KAGVTQTPRYLIKTRGQQVTLSCSPISGHRSVSWYQQTPGQGLQFLFEYFSETQRNKGNFPGRFSGRQFSNSRSEMNVSTLELGDSALYLCASSPWEDSYNEQFFGPGTRLTVL.

This clone occurred a few times. The chain has TRBV18 and TRBJ1-2; 7 bases fit TRBD1. Germline V gene sequence: CDR1 KGHSH, CDR2 LQKENI. The V gene end was trimmed by 3 bases and the J gene end by 4 bases; junction bases not matched to a gene: 5. The CDR3 runs to 14 residues. The CDR3 region is CASSPGTDSYGYTF. For the CDR3, the DNA is TGTGCCAGCTCACCGGGGACAGACTCCTATGGCTACACCTTC.

The chain has TRBV24-1 and TRBJ2-1; D perhaps matches TRBD1 (5 bases). The germline V gene encodes CDR1 KGHDR and CDR2 SFDVKD. This CDR3 contains 13 residues. V lost 6 bases to trimming and J lost 3 bases, with 8 bases between them. The CDR3 bases are TGTGCCACCAGTAACAGGCGCTACAATGAGCAGTTCTTC. Amino acids: CATSNRRYNEQFF.

The chain employs TRBV27 and TRBJ1-2; D is perhaps TRBD1 (6 bases). Germline lookup yields CDR1 MNHEY and CDR2 SMNVEV (reference sequence). Trimming took off 5 bases at V and 4 bases at J, with 26 bases between the two ends. The CDR3 extends over 18 amino acids. The CDR3 DNA is TGTGCCAGCAGTATAAAAGCCGGGACAACTTTCGTGTTCTATGGCTACACCTTC. Translation gives CASSIKAGTTFVFYGYTF.

The chain has TRBV3-1 (or the pseudogene TRBV3-2) and TRBJ1-6, with D perhaps matching TRBD1 (5 bases). This CDR3 is built from 16 residues. The V gene lost 1 base and the J gene lost 6 bases, with 13 bases spanning the gap. Germline V lookup: CDR1 LGHDT, CDR2 YNNKEL (reference sequence). CDR3 region: CASSQGYDRTNSPLHF. CDR3 nucleotide sequence: TGTGCCAGCAGCCAAGGGTACGACAGAACTAATTCACCCCTCCACTTT.

This chain links TRBV7-3 with TRBJ2-3; possible D gene TRBD2, 6 bases. The CDR3 extends over 15 amino acids. Trimming took off 5 bases at V and 2 bases at J, with 14 bases between the two ends. The germline V gene encodes CDR1 SGHTA and CDR2 FQGTGA. CDR3 amino acids: CASSRHSGSTDTQYF. CDR3 sequence (DNA): TGTGCCAGCAGCCGACATAGCGGATCCACAGATACGCAGTATTTT.

This clone came up once. The chain is built from TRBV28 and TRBJ1-2; D may be TRBD1 (6 bases). This CDR3 spans 13 amino acids. The germline V gene encodes CDR1 MDHEN and CDR2 SYDVKM. V gave up 7 bases and J gave up 2 bases, with 11 bases separating them. CDR3 DNA: TGTGCCAGCACCGCAGACAGGAACTATGGCTACACCTTC. Residues: CASTADRNYGYTF.

This rearrangement joins TRBV28 to TRBJ2-7, with D perhaps matching TRBD1 (6 bases). From germline, CDR1 is MDHEN and CDR2 SYDVKM. V was pared by 1 base and J by 8 bases, with 12 bases between. The CDR3 is made up of 13 amino acids. CDR3 DNA: TGTGCCAGCAGTTTATACGGCGACAGGAAGCAGTACTTC. Protein product: CASSLYGDRKQYF.

This chain connects TRBV5-4 to TRBJ2-1; 9 bases match TRBD2. Germline trimming cut 0 bases from V and 2 bases from J; bases unmatched to any gene: 3. CDR1 is SGHNT, CDR2 YYREEE, per germline (reference sequence). This CDR3 has 16 amino acids. The CDR3 reads CASSLGGGRAYNEQFF. The CDR3, as DNA: TGTGCCAGCAGCTTGGGGGGCGGGAGGGCCTACAATGAGCAGTTCTTC. Full variable domain (outside the CDR3, taken from reference TRBV5-4 and TRBJ2-1): ETGVTQSPTHLIKTRGQQVTLRCSSQSGHNTVSWYQQALGQGPQFIFQYYREEENGRGNFPPRFSGLQFPNYSSELNVNALELDDSALYLCASSLGGGRAYNEQFFGPGTRLTVL.

The rearrangement joins TRBV4-2 to TRBJ1-1; 10 nucleotides align to TRBD1. The CDR3 spans 16 residues. The germline CDR1 and CDR2 sequences are LGHNA and YNFKEQ. V lost 1 base to trimming and J lost 6 bases; unmatched junction nucleotides: 8. The CDR3 sequence is CASSQGDRGRIAEAFF. The CDR3 nucleotides are TGTGCCAGCAGCCAAGGAGACAGGGGGCGGATTGCTGAAGCTTTCTTT.

The rearrangement uses TRBV6-5 and TRBJ1-2; no clear D. CDR1 and CDR2 from the germline V gene are MNHEY and SVGAGI. The CDR3 is 14 amino acids. The V gene lost 5 bases and the J gene lost 0 bases, with 10 bases spanning the gap. The CDR3 spells CASSRQAANYGYTF. CDR3 coding DNA: TGTGCCAGCAGTCGGCAGGCCGCTAACTATGGCTACACCTTC.

The gene calls are TRBV2 and TRBJ2-5; 12 nucleotides line up with TRBD2. Trimming at V came to 4 bases and at J to 6 bases, leaving 6 bases not matched to a gene. Germline V gives CDR1 SNHLY, CDR2 FYNNEI. The CDR3 totals 15 residues. As DNA, the CDR3 is TGTGCCAGCAGTGCGACTAGCGGGAGTTCGAAGACCCAGTACTTC. Protein sequence: CASSATSGSSKTQYF.

A word on this clone: Different DNA sequences within this sample yield the same CDR3. This chain joins TRBV2 and TRBJ1-2; D gene unclear. Trimming left V 4 bases short and J 4 bases short, with 10 bases between. Germline loops: CDR1 SNHLY, CDR2 FYNNEI. This CDR3 has 13 residues. CDR3 in amino acids: CASSGGGRYGYTF. The CDR3 nucleotides read TGTGCCAGCAGTGGTGGAGGGCGCTATGGCTACACCTTC. Using reference TRBV2 and TRBJ1-2 for the parts outside the CDR3, the full variable domain is EPEVTQTPSHQVTQMGQEVILRCVPISNHLYFYWYRQILGQKVEFLVSFYNNEISEKSEIFDDQFSVERPDGSNFTLKIRSTKLEDSAMYFCASSGGGRYGYTFGSGTRLTVV.

This clone was observed a single time. The gene calls are TRBV5-8 and TRBJ2-7; unclear D gene. V was cut by 6 bases and J by 2 bases, with 18 bases left in between. CDR3 length: 15 residues. Per the germline V gene, CDR1 is SGHTS and CDR2 is YDEGEE. The CDR3, as DNA: TGTGCCAGCACCCCTTCTCCCTCCCTAACCTACGAGCAGTACTTC. It specifies CASTPSPSLTYEQYF.

The gene calls are TRBV20-1 and TRBJ1-3; no clear D gene. Trimming pared 6 bases from V and 4 bases from J, leaving 7 bases between. The CDR3 sequence is 11 residues long. The germline V gene encodes CDR1 DFQATT and CDR2 SNEGSKA (reference sequence). CDR3 sequence (DNA): TGCAGTGCCGCACAGGGAAACACCATATATTTT. Translating gives CSAAQGNTIYF.